The 31 T cell receptor beta chains below come from one sample, sequenced in a study of PD-1 blockade in classical Hodgkin lymphoma. Time point: cycle 4 day 1 (C4D1), after more than 5 weeks of nivolumab. In every patient, relapse followed autologous stem cell transplantation, while exposure to brentuximab vedotin differed. Libraries were prepared by immunoSEQ multiplex PCR; TCRdb keeps only in-frame clonotypes and omits some of them. The table shows around 25,000 clones, with approximately 68% occurring only once. This specimen was peripheral blood mononuclear cells (PBMCs), taken before the fourth cycle of nivolumab. These receptors all come from a human donor with classical Hodgkin lymphoma.

By share, this clone ranks as medium-sized. The V and J genes are TRBV27 and TRBJ2-7, with 7 bases identical to TRBD1. The CDR3 spans 15 residues. Germline-derived CDR1 and CDR2 are MNHEY and SMNVEV (reference sequence). With 5 bases clipped from V and 0 bases from J, the junction kept 7 bases outside the gene matches. The CDR3 region is CASSDPGQSSYEQYF. The CDR3 nucleotides read TGTGCCAGCAGTGATCCGGGACAGAGCTCCTACGAGCAGTACTTC.

CDR3 coding DNA: TGTGCCAGCAGCTTAGTAGGAGGGAGCGAGACCCAGTACTTC. Translation gives CASSLVGGSETQYF. The chain recombines TRBV7-6 with TRBJ2-5; the D gene is possibly TRBD2 (6 bases). The CDR3 contains 14 residues. CDR1 is SGHVS, CDR2 FNYEAQ, per germline. V gave up 1 base and J gave up 5 bases, with 11 bases separating them.

This clone came up a few times. The chain links TRBV6-4 to TRBJ2-2; D might be TRBD2 (5 bases). The V and J ends lost 7 bases and 1 base respectively, with 10 bases between them. The CDR3 covers 14 residues. Germline V gives CDR1 MRHNA, CDR2 SNTAGT. The CDR3, as DNA: TGTGCCAGCAAGAGGGTTTGGAACACCGGGGAGCTGTTTTTT. It codes for CASKRVWNTGELFF.

This chain uses TRBV28 with TRBJ2-6, with 7 bases that match TRBD1. From germline, CDR1 is MDHEN and CDR2 SYDVKM. The CDR3 has 16 residues. The ends lost 5 bases at V and 2 bases at J; junction bases unmatched: 6. The CDR3 nucleotides are TGTGCCAGCAGTCTTAGAGGGGGCGCTGGGGCCAACGTCCTGACTTTC. Encoded protein: CASSLRGGAGANVLTF.

The rearrangement uses TRBV9 and TRBJ1-1; D not certain. CDR1 and CDR2 (germline): SGDLS, YYNGEE. The CDR3 runs 15 residues. V was clipped by 4 bases and J by 1 base, with 14 bases between them. The CDR3, as DNA: TGTGCCAGCAGCCCCAGAAGTGCTCCGAACACTGAAGCTTTCTTT. This translates into CASSPRSAPNTEAFF. Drawing the rest from reference TRBV9 and TRBJ1-1, the complete variable domain is DSGVTQTPKHLITATGQRVTLRCSPRSGDLSVYWYQQSLDQGLQFLIQYYNGEERAKGNILERFSAQQFPDLHSELNLSSLELGDSALYFCASSPRSAPNTEAFFGQGTRLTVV.

The chain uses TRBV4-2 and TRBJ2-1; D remains unclear. V dropped 4 bases and J dropped 8 bases, with 12 bases sitting between them. Germline V gene sequence: CDR1 LGHNA, CDR2 YNFKEQ. The CDR3 sequence is 13 residues long. This CDR3 reads CASSPGRVDEQFF. CDR3 DNA: TGTGCCAGCAGCCCGGGCCGAGTCGATGAGCAGTTCTTC.

V usage is TRBV19 and J usage is TRBJ2-3; D tentatively reads TRBD1 or TRBD2 (6 bases each). CDR3 length equals 15 residues. The germline gives CDR1 LNHDA, CDR2 SQIVND (reference sequence). The V end was cut by 6 bases, the J end by 4 bases, with 17 bases between. Here the CDR3 DNA reads TGTGCCAGTAGCCAACCGGGGGCTCTGCCAGATACGCAGTATTTT. This sequence encodes CASSQPGALPDTQYF. The full variable domain, completed using reference TRBV19 and TRBJ2-3, is DGGITQSPKYLFRKEGQNVTLSCEQNLNHDAMYWYRQDPGQGLRLIYYSQIVNDFQKGDIAEGYSVSREKKESFPLTVTSAQKNPTAFYLCASSQPGALPDTQYFGPGTRLTVL.

The rearrangement joins TRBV19 to TRBJ1-2; D may be TRBD1 (6 bases). The length of the CDR3 is 13 residues. Trimming took 7 bases from V and 3 from J, leaving 12 bases between them. Germline CDR1 reads LNHDA; CDR2 reads SQIVND (reference sequence). The CDR3 spells CASTQQGYYGYTF. Here the CDR3 DNA reads TGTGCCAGTACTCAACAGGGATACTATGGCTACACCTTC.

This clone occurred a few times. The chain links TRBV5-4 to TRBJ1-6; 7 nucleotides line up with TRBD1. This CDR3 is 15 amino acids long. CDR1 and CDR2 (germline): SGHNT, YYREEE (reference sequence). V lost 0 bases and J lost 7; bases outside the gene matches: 4. The CDR3 bases are TGTGCCAGCAGCTTGGCCGGGACAGTCAATTCACCCCTCCACTTT. This translates into CASSLAGTVNSPLHF.

J is TRBJ1-3 and V is TRBV19, with TRBD1 matching 8 bases. Germline V gene lookup returns CDR1 LNHDA and CDR2 SQIVND (reference sequence). The CDR3 covers 15 residues. Trimming at V came to 3 bases and at J to 3 bases, leaving 4 bases not matched to a gene. CDR3 in amino acids: CASSIQGAFGNTIYF. DNA of the CDR3: TGTGCCAGTAGTATTCAGGGGGCGTTTGGAAACACCATATATTTT.

CDR3 protein: CASSPTLAASRETQYF. In DNA, the CDR3 is TGTGCCAGTAGTCCAACGCTAGCGGCGTCTCGAGAGACCCAGTACTTC. V is TRBV19 and J is TRBJ2-5, with 7 bases fitting TRBD2. V was pared by 5 bases and J by 4 bases, with 13 bases of the junction left unmatched. CDR1 is LNHDA, CDR2 SQIVND, per germline (reference sequence). The CDR3 contains 16 residues.

This chain links TRBV5-1 with TRBJ1-1; the match to TRBD1 covers 7 bases. Germline V CDR1 and CDR2: SGHRS, YFSETQ. V shed 4 bases and J 2 bases; nucleotides not matched to a gene: 5. The CDR3 loop spans 14 amino acids. CDR3: CASSPGQTNTEAFF. The DNA for the CDR3 is TGCGCCAGCAGCCCGGGACAGACTAACACTGAAGCTTTCTTT.

CDR3 in amino acids: CASSLTSGGAADTQYF. CDR3 nucleotide sequence: TGTGCCAGCAGTTTGACTAGCGGGGGGGCGGCAGATACGCAGTATTTT. The rearrangement joins TRBV28 to TRBJ2-3; 14 bases agree with TRBD2. In germline, CDR1 is MDHEN, CDR2 SYDVKM. The trim removed 3 bases at V and 4 bases at J, leaving 3 bases unmatched. The CDR3 is made up of 16 amino acids.

This chain joins TRBV4-2 and TRBJ1-2, with 10 bases that match TRBD1. Germline V gene lookup returns CDR1 LGHNA and CDR2 YNFKEQ. J lost 4 bases, V lost 4 bases, and 6 bases had no gene match. The CDR3 loop spans 15 amino acids. CDR3 amino acids: CASSPSGQGPYGYTF. CDR3 sequence (DNA): TGTGCCAGCAGCCCTTCGGGACAGGGGCCCTATGGCTACACCTTC.

This sequence joins TRBV28 and TRBJ2-3, with TRBD1 matching over 11 bases. Germline V CDR1 and CDR2: MDHEN, SYDVKM. The J segment lost 4 bases and the V segment lost 10 bases, leaving 7 bases of the junction unmatched. The CDR3 has 14 amino acids. The chain's CDR3 is CATSQDRGPDTQYF. In DNA, the CDR3 is TGTGCCACCAGCCAGGACAGGGGGCCAGATACGCAGTATTTT.

V and J are TRBV2 and TRBJ2-7; tentative D call: TRBD1 (5 bases). The germline V gene has CDR1 SNHLY and CDR2 FYNNEI. This CDR3 has 16 residues. The V end was cut by 3 bases, the J end by 4 bases, with 19 bases between. The CDR3 reads CASSEDKPYVGYEQYF. DNA of the CDR3: TGTGCCAGCAGTGAGGACAAGCCCTACGTAGGGTACGAGCAGTACTTC.

The chain joins TRBV5-4 to TRBJ2-3; D tentatively fits TRBD1 or TRBD2 (5 bases each). This CDR3 has 15 residues. Germline CDR1 SGHNT, CDR2 YYREEE (reference sequence). Trimming took 4 bases from V and 0 from J, leaving 12 bases between them. The CDR3, as DNA: TGTGCCAGCAGCCGAGGGGCAGCCAGCACAGATACGCAGTATTTT. It yields the protein CASSRGAASTDTQYF.

V gene TRBV4-1 combines with J gene TRBJ2-1; tentative D call: TRBD2 (7 bases). Germline V gene data show CDR1 as MGHRA and CDR2 as YSYEKL. V lost 2 bases and J lost 5, with 22 bases in between. The CDR3 length is 18 residues. The CDR3 DNA reads as TGCGCCAGCAGCCAAATGCCGCCGGGGGCTAGCGGACACAATGAGCAGTTCTTC. It translates to CASSQMPPGASGHNEQFF.

Concerning this clone itself: An end of the junction differs from the germline gene, which may be a read error. V usage is TRBV6-9 and J usage is TRBJ1-1, with no clear D. The CDR3 is made up of 15 amino acids. In germline, CDR1 is MNHGY, CDR2 SVAAGI. This chain's CDR3 is CASSYSSLMNTEAFF. DNA of the CDR3: TGTGCCAGCAGTTACTCTTCACTTATGAACACCGAAGCTTTCTTT.

V gene TRBV6-5 combines with J gene TRBJ2-2; perhaps TRBD1 as D (7 bases). The CDR3 has 16 residues. Germline V gene sequence: CDR1 MNHEY, CDR2 SVGAGI. V was trimmed by 0 bases and J by 3 bases, leaving 11 bases between them. The CDR3: CASSYSEGAYTGELFF. As DNA, the CDR3 is TGTGCCAGCAGTTACTCGGAGGGGGCATACACCGGGGAGCTGTTTTTT.

This sequence joins TRBV7-9 and TRBJ1-3; D uncertain. The CDR3 runs to 15 residues. Trimming removed 0 bases at V and 1 base at J, with 7 bases between. In germline, CDR1 is SEHNR, CDR2 FQNEAQ (reference sequence). The CDR3 protein is CASSLAQGSGNTIYF. The DNA for the CDR3 is TGTGCCAGCAGCTTAGCGCAAGGATCTGGAAACACCATATATTTT.

This clone was counted a single time. The chain combines TRBV5-6 with TRBJ1-6; possibly TRBD1 for D (5 bases). V was trimmed by 0 bases and J by 10 bases, leaving 11 bases between them. Germline lookup yields CDR1 SGHDT and CDR2 YYEEEE. The CDR3 is made up of 14 amino acids. The CDR3 coding sequence is TGTGCCAGCAGCTTGGGGAGGGGCTTCTCACCCCTCCACTTT. Protein sequence: CASSLGRGFSPLHF.

CDR3: CASSYSVTEAFF. The CDR3 nucleotides read TGTGCCAGCAGTTATTCGGTAACTGAAGCTTTCTTT. J is TRBJ1-1 and V is TRBV28; no reliable D call. The CDR3 consists of 12 residues. Germline V CDR1 and CDR2: MDHEN, SYDVKM. Deletions cut 4 bases from V and 5 bases from J, with 8 bases between.

This clone occurred once. The chain is built from TRBV7-2 and TRBJ2-7; the match to TRBD1 covers 7 bases. The V and J ends lost 6 bases and 6 bases, in that order; junction bases with no gene match: 11. Germline values: CDR1 SGHTA, CDR2 FQGNSA. The CDR3 extends over 14 amino acids. CDR3 region: CASSQAGGIGEQYF. In DNA, the CDR3 is TGTGCCAGCAGTCAGGCAGGGGGAATCGGCGAGCAGTACTTC.

J is TRBJ1-1 and V is TRBV29-1, with D possibly matching TRBD1 (5 bases). Trimming took off 7 bases at V and 4 bases at J, with 16 bases between the two ends. The CDR3 loop spans 13 amino acids. From germline, CDR1 is SQVTM and CDR2 ANQGSEA. CDR3 sequence: CSGGSRGGTEAFF. CDR3 nucleotide sequence: TGCAGCGGGGGGTCACGGGGTGGCACTGAAGCTTTCTTT.

The rearrangement uses TRBV28 and TRBJ1-4; D call uncertain. This CDR3 comprises 15 residues. V dropped 8 bases and J dropped 2 bases, with 15 bases sitting between them. Looked up from germline, CDR1 is MDHEN and CDR2 is SYDVKM. DNA of the CDR3: TGTGCCAGCTCCACTGGGTCGGATACTAATGAAAAACTGTTTTTT. Its translation is CASSTGSDTNEKLFF.

As to this clone: Other DNA variants within this sample encode the same CDR3. The chain is built from TRBV13 and TRBJ1-2; the match to TRBD1 covers 8 bases. The V gene end was trimmed by 4 bases and the J gene end by 2 bases; junction bases not matched to a gene: 6. The CDR3 runs 15 residues. Germline values: CDR1 PRHDT, CDR2 FYEKMQ (reference sequence). CDR3 bases: TGTGCCAGCAGCTCGGGGGACAGGATAAACTATGGCTACACCTTC. It encodes CASSSGDRINYGYTF.

V gene TRBV9 combines with J gene TRBJ2-7; D might be TRBD1 (5 bases). With 4 bases removed from V and 2 bases from J, the gap between germline ends came to 16 bases. Germline CDR1 and CDR2: SGDLS and YYNGEE. This CDR3 is 15 amino acids long. The CDR3 reads CASSSHVDTPYEQYF. CDR3 coding DNA: TGTGCCAGCAGCTCACACGTGGACACCCCCTACGAGCAGTACTTC.

CDR3 DNA sequence: TGTGCCAGCAGCTTAGGCCAGGGTGGGGCCGGGGAGCTGTTTTTT. It yields the protein CASSLGQGGAGELFF. V and J are TRBV11-3 and TRBJ2-2; weak D call: TRBD1 (5 bases). The CDR3 is 15 residues long. V was trimmed by 1 base and J by 6 bases, leaving 12 bases between them. Germline CDR1 is SGHNT and CDR2 is YENEEA. Based on the CDR3 plus reference TRBV11-3 and TRBJ2-2, the full variable domain is EAGVVQSPRYKIIEKKQPVAFWCNPISGHNTLYWYLQNLGQGPELLIRYENEEAVDDSQLPKDRFSAERLKGVDSTLKIQPAELGDSAVYLCASSLGQGGAGELFFGEGSRLTVL.

The rearrangement uses TRBV30 and TRBJ1-1, with a possible D match to TRBD1 (5 bases). Per germline, CDR1 GTSNPN and CDR2 SVGIG (reference sequence). V lost 2 bases to trimming and J lost 7 bases, with 17 bases between them. CDR3 length: 14 amino acids. The CDR3 nucleotides are TGTGCCTGGAGTCCCAAGGGGCCCTGGGATGAAGCTTTCTTT. Residues: CAWSPKGPWDEAFF.

Only one count was recorded for this clone. This chain connects TRBV7-2 to TRBJ1-4; D is perhaps TRBD1 (6 bases). Trimming removed 2 bases at V and 12 bases at J, with 10 bases between. The germline V gene has CDR1 SGHTA and CDR2 FQGNSA. The CDR3 loop spans 12 amino acids. CDR3 amino acids: CASSLQGKELFF. The CDR3 region has the DNA TGTGCCAGCAGCTTACAGGGGAAGGAACTGTTTTTT.